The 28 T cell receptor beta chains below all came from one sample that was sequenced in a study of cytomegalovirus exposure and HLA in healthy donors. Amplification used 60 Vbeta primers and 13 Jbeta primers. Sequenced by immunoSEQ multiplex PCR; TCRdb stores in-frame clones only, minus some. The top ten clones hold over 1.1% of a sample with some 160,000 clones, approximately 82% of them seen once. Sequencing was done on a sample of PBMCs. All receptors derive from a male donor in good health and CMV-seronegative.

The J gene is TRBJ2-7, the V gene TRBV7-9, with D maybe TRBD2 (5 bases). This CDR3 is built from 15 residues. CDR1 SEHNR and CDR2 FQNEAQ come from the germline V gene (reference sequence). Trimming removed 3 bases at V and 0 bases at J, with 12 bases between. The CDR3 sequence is CASSFGVYSSYEQYF. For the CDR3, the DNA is TGTGCCAGCAGCTTCGGGGTGTACAGCTCCTACGAGCAGTACTTC.

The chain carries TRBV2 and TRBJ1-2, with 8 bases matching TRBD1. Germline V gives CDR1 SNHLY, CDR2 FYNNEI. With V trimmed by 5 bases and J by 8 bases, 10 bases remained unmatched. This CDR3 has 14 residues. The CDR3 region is CASSPDRGPLGYTF. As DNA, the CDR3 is TGTGCCAGCAGTCCCGACAGGGGTCCTTTGGGCTACACCTTC.

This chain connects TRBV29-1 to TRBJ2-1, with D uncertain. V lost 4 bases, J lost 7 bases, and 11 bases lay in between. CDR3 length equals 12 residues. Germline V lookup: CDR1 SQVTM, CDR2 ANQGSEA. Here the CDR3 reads CSVAAVGNEQFF. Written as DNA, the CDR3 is TGCAGCGTTGCGGCGGTTGGGAATGAGCAGTTCTTC.

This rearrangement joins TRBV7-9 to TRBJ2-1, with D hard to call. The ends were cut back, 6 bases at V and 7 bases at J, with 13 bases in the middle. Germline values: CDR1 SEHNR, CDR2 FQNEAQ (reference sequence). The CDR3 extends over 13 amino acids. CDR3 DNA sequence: TGTGCCAGCAGTAAAAGTACAGCTAATGAGCAGTTCTTC. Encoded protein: CASSKSTANEQFF.

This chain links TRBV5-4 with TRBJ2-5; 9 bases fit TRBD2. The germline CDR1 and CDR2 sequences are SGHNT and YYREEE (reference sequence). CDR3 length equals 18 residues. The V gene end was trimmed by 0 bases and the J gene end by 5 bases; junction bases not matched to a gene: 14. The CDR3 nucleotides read TGTGCCAGCAGCTTGGGGGGGGATTATAGCGGGAGAGGGGAGACCCAGTACTTC. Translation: CASSLGGDYSGRGETQYF.

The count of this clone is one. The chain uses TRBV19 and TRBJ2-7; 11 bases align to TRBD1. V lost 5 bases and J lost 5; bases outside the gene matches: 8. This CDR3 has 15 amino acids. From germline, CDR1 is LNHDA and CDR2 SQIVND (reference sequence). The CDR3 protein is CASSSRDRGGNEQYF. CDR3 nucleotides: TGTGCCAGTAGTTCCCGGGACAGGGGGGGCAACGAGCAGTACTTC.

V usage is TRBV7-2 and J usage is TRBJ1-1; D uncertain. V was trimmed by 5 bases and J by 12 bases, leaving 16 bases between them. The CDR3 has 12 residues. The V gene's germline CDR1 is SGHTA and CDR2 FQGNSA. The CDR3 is CASSPGGLGTFF. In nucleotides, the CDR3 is TGTGCCAGCAGCCCCGGCGGGCTCGGAACTTTCTTT.

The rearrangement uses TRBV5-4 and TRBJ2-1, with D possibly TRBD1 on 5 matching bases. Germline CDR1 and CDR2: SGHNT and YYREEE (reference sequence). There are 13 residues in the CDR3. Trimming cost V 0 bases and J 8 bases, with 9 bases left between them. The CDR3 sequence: CASSLAGFDEQFF. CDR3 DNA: TGTGCCAGCAGCTTGGCAGGGTTCGATGAGCAGTTCTTC.

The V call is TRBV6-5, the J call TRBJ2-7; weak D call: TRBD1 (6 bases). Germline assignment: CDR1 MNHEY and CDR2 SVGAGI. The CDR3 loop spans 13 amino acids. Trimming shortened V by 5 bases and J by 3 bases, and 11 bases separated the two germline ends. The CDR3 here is CASSETGFYEQYF. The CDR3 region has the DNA TGTGCCAGCAGTGAAACAGGGTTCTACGAGCAGTACTTC.

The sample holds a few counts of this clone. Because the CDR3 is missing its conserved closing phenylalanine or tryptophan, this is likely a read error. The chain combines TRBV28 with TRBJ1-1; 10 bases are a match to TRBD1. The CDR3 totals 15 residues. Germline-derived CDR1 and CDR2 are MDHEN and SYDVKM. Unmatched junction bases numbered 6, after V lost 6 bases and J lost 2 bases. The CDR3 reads CASRGDRGVNTEAFS. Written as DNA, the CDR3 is TGTGCCAGCAGGGGGGACAGGGGCGTAAACACTGAAGCTTTCTCT.

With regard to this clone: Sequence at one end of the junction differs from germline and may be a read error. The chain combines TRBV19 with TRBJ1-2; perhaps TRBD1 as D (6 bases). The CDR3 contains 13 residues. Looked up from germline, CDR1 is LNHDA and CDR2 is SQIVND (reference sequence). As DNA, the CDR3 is TGTGCCAGTAGCCCGGGGCAGGGGTATGGCTACCCCTTC. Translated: CASSPGQGYGYPF.

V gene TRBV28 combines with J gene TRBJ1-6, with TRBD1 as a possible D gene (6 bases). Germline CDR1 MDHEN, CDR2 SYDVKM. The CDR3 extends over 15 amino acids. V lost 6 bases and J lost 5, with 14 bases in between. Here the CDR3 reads CASSQTGRDNSPLHF. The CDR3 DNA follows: TGTGCCAGCAGCCAGACAGGCCGGGATAATTCACCCCTCCACTTT.

The CDR3 spells CASRPTVGGKNTEAFF. For the CDR3, the DNA is TGTGCAAGTCGCCCCACCGTGGGGGGAAAGAACACTGAAGCTTTCTTT. The chain combines TRBV12-2 with TRBJ1-1. TRBV12-2 is deemed a pseudogene. The CDR3 is 16 amino acids.

The CDR3 DNA sequence: TGTGCCATCAGTTCCGGGGGGGAGACCCAGTACTTC. Translating it yields CAISSGGETQYF. The rearrangement joins TRBV10-3 to TRBJ2-5; 7 bases agree with TRBD2. The V gene's germline CDR1 is ENHRY and CDR2 SYGVKD. V lost 5 bases, J lost 5 bases, and 2 bases stayed unmatched. There are 12 residues in the CDR3.

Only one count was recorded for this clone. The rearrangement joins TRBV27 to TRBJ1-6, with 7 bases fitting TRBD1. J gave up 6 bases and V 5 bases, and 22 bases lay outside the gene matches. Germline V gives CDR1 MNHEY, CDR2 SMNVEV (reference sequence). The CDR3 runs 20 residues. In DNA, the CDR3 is TGTGCCAGCAGTCGTCGTACACATACAGGGGAAGTGCGAACTAATTCACCCCTCCACTTT. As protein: CASSRRTHTGEVRTNSPLHF.

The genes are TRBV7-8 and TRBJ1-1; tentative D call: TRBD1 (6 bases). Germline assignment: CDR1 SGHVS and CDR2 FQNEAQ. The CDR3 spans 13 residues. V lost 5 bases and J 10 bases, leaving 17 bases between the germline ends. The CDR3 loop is CASSPVQGNGAFF. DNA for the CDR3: TGTGCCAGCAGCCCAGTACAGGGTAATGGAGCTTTCTTT.

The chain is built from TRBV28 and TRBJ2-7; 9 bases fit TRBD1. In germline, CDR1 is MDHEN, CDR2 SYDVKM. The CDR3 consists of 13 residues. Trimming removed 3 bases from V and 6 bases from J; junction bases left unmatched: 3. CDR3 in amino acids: CASSLGQGREQYF. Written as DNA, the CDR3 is TGTGCCAGCAGTTTGGGACAGGGACGCGAGCAGTACTTC.

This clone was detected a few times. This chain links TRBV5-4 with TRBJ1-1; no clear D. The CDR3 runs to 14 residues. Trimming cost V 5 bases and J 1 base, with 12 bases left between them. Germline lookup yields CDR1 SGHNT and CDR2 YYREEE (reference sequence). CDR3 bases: TGTGCCAGCAGTATAGCGGTTGGGAACACTGAAGCTTTCTTT. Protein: CASSIAVGNTEAFF.

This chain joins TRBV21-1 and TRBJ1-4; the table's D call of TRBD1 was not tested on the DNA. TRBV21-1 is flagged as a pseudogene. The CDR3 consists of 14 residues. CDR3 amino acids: CASRGHRFNEKLFF. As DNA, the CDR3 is TGTGCCAGCAGAGGACACAGGTTTAATGAAAAACTGTTTTTT.

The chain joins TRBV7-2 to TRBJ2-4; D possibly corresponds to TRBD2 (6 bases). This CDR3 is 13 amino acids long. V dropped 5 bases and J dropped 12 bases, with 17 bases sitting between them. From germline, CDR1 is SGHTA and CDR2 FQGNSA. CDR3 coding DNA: TGTGCCAGCAGCCGGGGAGGAGGGGTCCATCAGTACTTC. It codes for CASSRGGGVHQYF.

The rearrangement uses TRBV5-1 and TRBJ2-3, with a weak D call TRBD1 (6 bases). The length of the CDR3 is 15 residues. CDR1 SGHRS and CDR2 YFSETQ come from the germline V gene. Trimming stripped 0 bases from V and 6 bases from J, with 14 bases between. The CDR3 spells CASSLAQGALDTQYF. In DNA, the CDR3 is TGCGCCAGCAGCTTGGCACAGGGAGCCCTGGATACGCAGTATTTT.

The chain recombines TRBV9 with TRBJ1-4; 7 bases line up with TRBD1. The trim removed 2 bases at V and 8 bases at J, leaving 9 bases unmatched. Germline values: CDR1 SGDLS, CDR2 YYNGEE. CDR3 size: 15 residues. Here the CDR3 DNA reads TGTGCCAGCAGCGTTACAGGGGTCGTCAGCGAAAAACTGTTTTTT. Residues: CASSVTGVVSEKLFF.

Here the CDR3 DNA reads TGTGCCACCAGCAGAGGGGTTCTGGGGGCAGCTAATGAAAAACTGTTTTTT. Translating it yields CATSRGVLGAANEKLFF. This chain joins TRBV15 and TRBJ1-4, with D possibly being TRBD1 (6 bases). Germline CDR1 is LNHNV and CDR2 is YYDKDF (reference sequence). This CDR3 comprises 17 residues. Trimming left V 1 base short and J 3 bases short, with 15 bases between. Combining the CDR3 with reference TRBV15 and TRBJ1-4 gives the whole variable domain DAMVIQNPRYQVTQFGKPVTLSCSQTLNHNVMYWYQQKSSQAPKLLFHYYDKDFNNEADTPDNFQSRRPNTSFCFLDIRSPGLGDTAMYLCATSRGVLGAANEKLFFGSGTQLSVL.

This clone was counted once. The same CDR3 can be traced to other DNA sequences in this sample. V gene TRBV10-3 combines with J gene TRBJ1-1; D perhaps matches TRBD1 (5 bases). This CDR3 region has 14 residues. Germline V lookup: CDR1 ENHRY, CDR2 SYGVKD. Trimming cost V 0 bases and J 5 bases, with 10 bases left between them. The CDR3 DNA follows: TGTGCCATCAGTGAGTCGGGGGGGGGAACTGAAGCTTTCTTT. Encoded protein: CAISESGGGTEAFF.

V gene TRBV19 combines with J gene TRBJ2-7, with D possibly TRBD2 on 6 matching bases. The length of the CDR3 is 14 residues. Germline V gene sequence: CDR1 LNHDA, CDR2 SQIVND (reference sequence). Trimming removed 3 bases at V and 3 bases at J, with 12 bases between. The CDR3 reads CASSIGGAIYEQYF. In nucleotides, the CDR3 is TGTGCCAGTAGTATCGGCGGGGCTATCTACGAGCAGTACTTC. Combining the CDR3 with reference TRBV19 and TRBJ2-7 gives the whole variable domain DGGITQSPKYLFRKEGQNVTLSCEQNLNHDAMYWYRQDPGQGLRLIYYSQIVNDFQKGDIAEGYSVSREKKESFPLTVTSAQKNPTAFYLCASSIGGAIYEQYFGPGTRLTVT.

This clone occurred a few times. The CDR3 DNA reads as TGTGCCAGCAGCCAAGAAGGGGGAACCGGGACAGGTACCTACGAGCAGTACTTC. Translation: CASSQEGGTGTGTYEQYF. This chain uses TRBV4-2 with TRBJ2-7; TRBD1 matches 8 bases. Per the germline V gene, CDR1 is LGHNA and CDR2 is YNFKEQ. This CDR3 contains 18 residues. Trimming at V came to 0 bases and at J to 2 bases, leaving 12 bases not matched to a gene.

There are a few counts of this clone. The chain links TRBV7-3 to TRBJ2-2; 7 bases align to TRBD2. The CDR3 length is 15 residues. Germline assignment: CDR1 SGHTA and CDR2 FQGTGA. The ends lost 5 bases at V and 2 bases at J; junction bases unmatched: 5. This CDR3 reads CASSPAGLNTGELFF. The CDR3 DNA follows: TGTGCCAGCAGCCCAGCGGGATTAAACACCGGGGAGCTGTTTTTT.

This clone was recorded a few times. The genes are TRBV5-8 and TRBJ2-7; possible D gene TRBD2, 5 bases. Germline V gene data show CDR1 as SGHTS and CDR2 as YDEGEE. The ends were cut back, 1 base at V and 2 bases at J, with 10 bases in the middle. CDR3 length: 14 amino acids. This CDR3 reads CASSLTSLAYEQYF. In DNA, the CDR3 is TGTGCCAGCAGCTTGACTAGTCTCGCCTACGAGCAGTACTTC.